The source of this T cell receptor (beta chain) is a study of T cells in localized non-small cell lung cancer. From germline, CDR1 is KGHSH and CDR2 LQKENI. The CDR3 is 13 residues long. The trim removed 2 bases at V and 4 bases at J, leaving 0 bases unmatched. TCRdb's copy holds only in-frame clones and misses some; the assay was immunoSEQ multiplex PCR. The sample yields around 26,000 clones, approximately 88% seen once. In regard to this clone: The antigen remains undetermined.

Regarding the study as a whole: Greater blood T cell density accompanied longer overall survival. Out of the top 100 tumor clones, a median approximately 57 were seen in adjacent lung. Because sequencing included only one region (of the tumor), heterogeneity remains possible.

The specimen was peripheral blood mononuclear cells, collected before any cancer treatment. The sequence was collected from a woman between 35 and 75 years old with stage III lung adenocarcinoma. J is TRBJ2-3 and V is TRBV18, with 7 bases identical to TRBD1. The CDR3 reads CASSPGTADTQYF. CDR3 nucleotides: TGTGCCAGCTCACCAGGGACAGCAGATACGCAGTATTTT.